This T cell receptor (beta chain) came from a study of shared clonotypes between healthy human individuals. Regarding this clone: Its target is not known. At the DNA level, this CDR3 is encoded by other sequences in the same sample as well.

General study points: The low donor count limited represented genetic and exposure-history diversity. In general, naive subsets displayed greater estimated richness than memory subsets did.

At the deep level, the assay was run. Across several immunoSEQ plates, the genomic DNA of each subset was split evenly. Produced via immunoSEQ multiplex PCR; TCRdb's table is partial and in-frame only. Here the sample spans more than 850,000 clones, approximately 78% being singletons. Trimming cost V 6 bases and J 4 bases, with 4 bases left between them. There are 11 residues in the CDR3. Germline assignment: CDR1 MNHEY and CDR2 SVGAGI. Sequencing was done on a sample of memory CD4+ T cells from PBMCs. Subset here: CD45RA-negative fraction. This rearrangement joins TRBV6-5 to TRBJ1-3; D not resolved. The sequence was collected from a man in his late teens or twenties in good health. Some clones in this sample may be carry-over from other donors' samples. CDR3 nucleotides: TGTGCCAGCAGCAGGGGAAACACCATATATTTT. Translating it yields CASSRGNTIYF.